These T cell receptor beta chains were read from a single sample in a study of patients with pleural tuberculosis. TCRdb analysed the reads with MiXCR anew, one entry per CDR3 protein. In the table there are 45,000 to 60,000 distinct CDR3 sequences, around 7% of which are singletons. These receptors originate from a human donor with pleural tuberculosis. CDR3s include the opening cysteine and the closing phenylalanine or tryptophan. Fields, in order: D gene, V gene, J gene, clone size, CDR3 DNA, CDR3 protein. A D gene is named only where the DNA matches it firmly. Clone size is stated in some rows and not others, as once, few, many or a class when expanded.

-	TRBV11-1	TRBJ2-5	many	TGTGCCAGCAGCTGGAGGGGGGGGCAAGAGACCCAGTACTTC	CASSWRGGQETQYF
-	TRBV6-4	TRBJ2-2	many	TGTGCCAGCAGTGATTATTCTCCAGCGAACACCGGGGAGCTGTTTTTT	CASSDYSPANTGELFF
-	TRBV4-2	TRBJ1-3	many	TGTGCCAGCAGCCCCACCGGGGGCGTCTCTGGAAACACCATATATTTT	CASSPTGGVSGNTIYF
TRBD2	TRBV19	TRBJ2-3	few	TGTGCCAGTAGTAGTAGTAGCGGGAGGGCAGTGACGGATACGCAGTATTTT	CASSSSSGRAVTDTQYF
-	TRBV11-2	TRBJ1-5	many	TGTGCCAGCAGCCCCGACAGGTTTCAGCCCCAGCATTTT	CASSPDRFQPQHF
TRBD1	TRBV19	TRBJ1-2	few	TGTGCCAGTAGTACCCAGGGGACAGGAAAAATTTATGGCTACACCTTC	CASSTQGTGKIYGYTF
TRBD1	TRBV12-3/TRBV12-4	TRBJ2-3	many	TGTGCCAGCAGTTTAGTTACAGGGGGCGTCACAGATACGCAGTATTTT	CASSLVTGGVTDTQYF
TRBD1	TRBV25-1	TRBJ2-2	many	TGTGCCAGCAGTGAAAGGCCAGGGGGTACCGGGGAGCTGTTTTTT	CASSERPGGTGELFF
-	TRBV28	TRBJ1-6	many	TGTGCCAGCATTGGACAGAGTTATAATTCACCCCTCCACTTT	CASIGQSYNSPLHF
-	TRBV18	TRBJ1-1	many	TGTGCCAGCTCCGGGGGAGGGCTGAGGGGCACTGAAGCTTTCTTT	CASSGGGLRGTEAFF
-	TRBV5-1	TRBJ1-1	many	TGCGCCAGCAGCTTTGTTGGGGGCGCGGCTACTGAAGCTTTCTTT	CASSFVGGAATEAFF
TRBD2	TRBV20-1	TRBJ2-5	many	TGCAGTGCTAGACCTCGAACTAGCGGTTGGGAGACCCAGTACTTC	CSARPRTSGWETQYF
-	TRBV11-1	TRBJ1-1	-	TGTGCCAGCAGCTTGAGGCAGCTGAACACTGAAGCTTTCTTT	CASSLRQLNTEAFF
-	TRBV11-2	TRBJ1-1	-	TGTGCCAGCAGGGAGAGAAATGACAAAGTCACTGAAGCTTTCTTT	CASRERNDKVTEAFF
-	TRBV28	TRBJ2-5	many	TGTGCCAGCAGTTTATTGGCAGGCGCTGGGACCCAGTACTTC	CASSLLAGAGTQYF
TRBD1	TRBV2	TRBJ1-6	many	TGTGCCAGCAGTGAATTGGAGGGGGCTCATTCACCCCTCCACTTT	CASSELEGAHSPLHF
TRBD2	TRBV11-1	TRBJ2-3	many	TGTGCCAGCAGCACCCTAGGAGCGGGAGTGGGAGATACGCAGTATTTT	CASSTLGAGVGDTQYF
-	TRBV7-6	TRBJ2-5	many	TGTGCCAGCAGCTCCGGTGGGACCCAGTACTTC	CASSSGGTQYF
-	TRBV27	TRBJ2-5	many	TGTGCCAGCAGTCCGGCGGGGGACAGAGAGACCCAGTACTTC	CASSPAGDRETQYF
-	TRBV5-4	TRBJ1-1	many	TGTGCCAGCAGCTGGGGCGGGGGGAACACTGAAGCTTTCTTT	CASSWGGGNTEAFF
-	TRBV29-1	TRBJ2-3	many	TGCAGCGTGCGAGTCACAGATACGCAGTATTTT	CSVRVTDTQYF
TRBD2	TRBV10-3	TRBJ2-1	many	TGTGCCATCAGAACGACTAGCGGGAGAGCGAATGAGCAGTTCTTC	CAIRTTSGRANEQFF
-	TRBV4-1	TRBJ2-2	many	TGCGCCAGCAGCCAAGGGACCGGGGAGCTGTTTTTT	CASSQGTGELFF
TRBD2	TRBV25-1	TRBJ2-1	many	TGTGCCAGCAGTGAATTCGGTAGGGTAGCGGGAGGGTACAATGAGCAGTTCTTC	CASSEFGRVAGGYNEQFF
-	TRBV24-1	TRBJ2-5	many	TGTGCCACCAGCGACGGACAGACTTATCAAGAGACCCAGTACTTC	CATSDGQTYQETQYF
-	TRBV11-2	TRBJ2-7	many	TGTGCCAGCAGCTTTCAGGGCAGAAGATACTACGAGCAGTACTTC	CASSFQGRRYYEQYF
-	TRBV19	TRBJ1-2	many	TGTGCCAGTAGTACCGTGGCCAGGCCCCCTTCGGATGGCTACACCTTC	CASSTVARPPSDGYTF
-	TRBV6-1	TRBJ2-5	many	TGTGCCAGCAGCGGACAGCAAGAGACCCAGTACTTC	CASSGQQETQYF
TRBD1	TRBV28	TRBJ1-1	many	TGTGCCAGCAGTTTTCTCCCAGGGGGTTCAAAGAACACTGAAGCTTTCTTT	CASSFLPGGSKNTEAFF
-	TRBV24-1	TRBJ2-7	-	TGTGCCACCAGTGATCCTCGACGCTCCTACGAGCAGTACTTC	CATSDPRRSYEQYF
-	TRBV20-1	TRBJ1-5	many	TGCAGTGTTGGCCCGGGCCTATATAGCAATCAGCCCCAGCATTTT	CSVGPGLYSNQPQHF
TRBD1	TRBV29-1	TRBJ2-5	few	TGCAGCGCCCGGGACAGCCACCAAGAGACCCAGTACTTC	CSARDSHQETQYF
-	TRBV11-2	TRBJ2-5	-	TGTGCCAGCACCTCTCGGAACTACCAAGAGACCCAGTACTTC	CASTSRNYQETQYF
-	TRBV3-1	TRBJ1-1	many	TGTGCCAGCATGTCTATCGTGGGCACTGAAGCTTTCTTT	CASMSIVGTEAFF
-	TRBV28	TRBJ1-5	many	TGTGCCAGCAGTTTTCGGGCTCACCGGCCCCAGCATTTT	CASSFRAHRPQHF
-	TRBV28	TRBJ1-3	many	TGTGCCAGTTTACCGGGGAGCTCTGGAAACACCATATATTTT	CASLPGSSGNTIYF
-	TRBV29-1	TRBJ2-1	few	TGCAGCGTTGTCGAGGCCCATGAATATGAGCAGTTCTTC	CSVVEAHEYEQFF
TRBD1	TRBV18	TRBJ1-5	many	TGTGCCAGCTCATCCGACAGGGGGATGAGTCAGCCCCAGCATTTT	CASSSDRGMSQPQHF
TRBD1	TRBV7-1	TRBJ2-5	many	TGTGCCAGCAGCTCACGGACAGGGGGTCTAGGAGAGACCCAGTACTTC	CASSSRTGGLGETQYF
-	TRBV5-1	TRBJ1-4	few	TGCGCCAGCAGCTTGGTACGGGGTGAAAAACTGTTTTTT	CASSLVRGEKLFF
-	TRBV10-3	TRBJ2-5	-	TGTGCCATCAGTGAGTCCCAGTCACAAGAGACCCAGTACTTC	CAISESQSQETQYF
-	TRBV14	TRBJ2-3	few	TGTGCCAGCAGCCAAGATGTAAATACGCAGTATTTT	CASSQDVNTQYF
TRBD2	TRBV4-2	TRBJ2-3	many	TGTGCCAGCAAAGGGACTAGCGGCACAGATACGCAGTATTTT	CASKGTSGTDTQYF
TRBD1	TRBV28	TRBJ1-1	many	TGTGCCAGCAGTTTATCTACAGGGGGGAACACTGAAGCTTTCTTT	CASSLSTGGNTEAFF
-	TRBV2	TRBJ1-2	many	TGTGCCAGCAGTGAGACAACAGGGATTGGGGGCTACACCTTC	CASSETTGIGGYTF
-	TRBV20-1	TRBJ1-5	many	TGCAGTGCCCGAAGGGATAGCAATCAGCCCCAGCATTTT	CSARRDSNQPQHF